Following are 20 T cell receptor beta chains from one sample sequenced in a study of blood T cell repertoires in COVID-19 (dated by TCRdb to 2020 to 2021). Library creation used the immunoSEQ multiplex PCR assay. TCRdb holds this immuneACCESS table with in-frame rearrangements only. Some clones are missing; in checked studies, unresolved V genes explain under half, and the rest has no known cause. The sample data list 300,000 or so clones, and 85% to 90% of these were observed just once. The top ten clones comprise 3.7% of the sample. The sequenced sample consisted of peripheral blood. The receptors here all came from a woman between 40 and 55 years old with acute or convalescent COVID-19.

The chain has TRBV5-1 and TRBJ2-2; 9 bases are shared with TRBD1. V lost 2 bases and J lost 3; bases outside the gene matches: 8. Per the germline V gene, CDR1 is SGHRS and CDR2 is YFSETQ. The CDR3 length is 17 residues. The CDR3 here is CASSLLPGQGDTGELFF. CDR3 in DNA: TGCGCCAGCAGCTTACTACCGGGACAGGGAGACACCGGGGAGCTGTTTTTT.

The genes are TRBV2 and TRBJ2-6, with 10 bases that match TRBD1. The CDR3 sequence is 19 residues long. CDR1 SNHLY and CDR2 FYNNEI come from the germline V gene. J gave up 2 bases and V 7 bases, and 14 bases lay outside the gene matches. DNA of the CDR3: TGTGCCAGCAACCGGGACAGGGGTTCGGCGGTGACTGGGGCCAACGTCCTGACTTTC. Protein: CASNRDRGSAVTGANVLTF.

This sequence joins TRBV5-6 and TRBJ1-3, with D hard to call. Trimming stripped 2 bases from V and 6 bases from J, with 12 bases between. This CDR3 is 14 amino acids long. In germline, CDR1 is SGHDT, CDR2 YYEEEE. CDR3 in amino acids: CASSFRTRENTIYF. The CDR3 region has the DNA TGTGCCAGCAGCTTTCGGACGAGGGAAAACACCATATATTTT.

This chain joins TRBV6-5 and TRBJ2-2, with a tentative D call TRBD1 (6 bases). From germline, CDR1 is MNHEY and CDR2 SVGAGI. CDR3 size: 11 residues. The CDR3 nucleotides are TGTGCGATCGTAACAGGGAGGGAGCTGTTTTTT. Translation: CAIVTGRELFF.

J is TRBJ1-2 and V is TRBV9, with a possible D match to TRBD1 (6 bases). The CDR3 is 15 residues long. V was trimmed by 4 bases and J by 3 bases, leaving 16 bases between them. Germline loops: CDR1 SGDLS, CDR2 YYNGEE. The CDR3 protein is CASSTRQTGDYGYTF. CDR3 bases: TGTGCCAGCAGCACAAGACAGACAGGCGACTATGGCTACACCTTC.

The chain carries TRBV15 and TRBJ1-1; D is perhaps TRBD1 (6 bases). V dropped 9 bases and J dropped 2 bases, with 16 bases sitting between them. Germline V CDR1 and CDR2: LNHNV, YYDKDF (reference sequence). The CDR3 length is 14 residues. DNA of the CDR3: TGTGCCACGCAGAGAAGGACAGTCAACACTGAAGCTTTCTTT. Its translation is CATQRRTVNTEAFF.

In DNA form, the CDR3 reads TGTGCCAGCTCATCCGAGACAGGGGTGAGAAACACCATATATTTT. Encoded protein: CASSSETGVRNTIYF. V is TRBV18 and J is TRBJ1-3, with TRBD1 matching over 8 bases. The CDR3 length is 15 residues. V shed 5 bases, J shed 5 bases, and the junction held 8 bases outside the gene matches. From germline, CDR1 is KGHSH and CDR2 LQKENI.

CDR3 coding DNA: TGCGCCAGCAGCTTGGAGGAGGTCGGTTACCAAGAGACCCAGTACTTC. Translated, it gives CASSLEEVGYQETQYF. The chain is built from TRBV5-1 and TRBJ2-5; TRBD2 might be the D (5 bases). This CDR3 spans 16 amino acids. V lost 0 bases to trimming and J lost 0 bases, with 12 bases between them. Germline V CDR1 and CDR2: SGHRS, YFSETQ. The variable domain in full, completed from reference TRBV5-1 and TRBJ2-5, reads KAGVTQTPRYLIKTRGQQVTLSCSPISGHRSVSWYQQTPGQGLQFLFEYFSETQRNKGNFPGRFSGRQFSNSRSEMNVSTLELGDSALYLCASSLEEVGYQETQYFGPGTRLLVL.

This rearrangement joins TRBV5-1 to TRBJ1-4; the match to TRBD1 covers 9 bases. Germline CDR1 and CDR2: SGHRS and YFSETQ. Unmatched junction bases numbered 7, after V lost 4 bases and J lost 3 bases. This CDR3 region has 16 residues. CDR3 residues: CASSPGTGSSNEKLFF. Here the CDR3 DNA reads TGCGCCAGCAGCCCCGGGACAGGGTCATCTAATGAAAAACTGTTTTTT.

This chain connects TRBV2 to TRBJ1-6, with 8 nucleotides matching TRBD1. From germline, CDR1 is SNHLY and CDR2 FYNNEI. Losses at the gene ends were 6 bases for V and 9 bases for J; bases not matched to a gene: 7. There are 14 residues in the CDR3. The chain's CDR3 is CASSRGQVTSPLHF. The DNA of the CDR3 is TGTGCCAGCAGCAGGGGACAGGTAACTTCACCCCTCCACTTT.

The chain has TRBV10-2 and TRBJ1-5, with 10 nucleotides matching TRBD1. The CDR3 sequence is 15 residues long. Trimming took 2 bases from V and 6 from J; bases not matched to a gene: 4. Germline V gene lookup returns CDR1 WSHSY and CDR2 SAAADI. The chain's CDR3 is CASSEVGDRGQPQHF. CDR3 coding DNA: TGCGCCAGCAGTGAGGTAGGGGACAGGGGTCAGCCCCAGCATTTT.

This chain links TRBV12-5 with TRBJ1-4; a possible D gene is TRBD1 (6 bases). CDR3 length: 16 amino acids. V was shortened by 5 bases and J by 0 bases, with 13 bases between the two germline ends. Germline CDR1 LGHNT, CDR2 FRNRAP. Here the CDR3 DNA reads TGTGCTAGTGGTCGTCGGGACACCACAACTAATGAAAAACTGTTTTTT. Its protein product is CASGRRDTTTNEKLFF.

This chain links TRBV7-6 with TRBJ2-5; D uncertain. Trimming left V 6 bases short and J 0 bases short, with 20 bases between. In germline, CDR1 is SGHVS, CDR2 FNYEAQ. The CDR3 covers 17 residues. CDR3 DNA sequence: TGTGCCAGCAGAAAAGAGGTCTTGTGGCACTACCAAGAGACCCAGTACTTC. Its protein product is CASRKEVLWHYQETQYF. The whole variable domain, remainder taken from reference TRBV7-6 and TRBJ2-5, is GAGVSQSPRYKVTKRGQDVALRCDPISGHVSLYWYRQALGQGPEFLTYFNYEAQQDKSGLPNDRFSAERPEGSISTLTIQRTEQRDSAMYRCASRKEVLWHYQETQYFGPGTRLLVL.

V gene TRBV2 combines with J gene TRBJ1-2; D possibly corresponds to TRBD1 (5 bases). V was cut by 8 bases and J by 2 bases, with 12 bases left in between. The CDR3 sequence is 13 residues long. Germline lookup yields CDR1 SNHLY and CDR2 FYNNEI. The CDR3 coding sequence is TGTGCCAGCCCACAGACAGACAACTATGGCTACACCTTC. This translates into CASPQTDNYGYTF.

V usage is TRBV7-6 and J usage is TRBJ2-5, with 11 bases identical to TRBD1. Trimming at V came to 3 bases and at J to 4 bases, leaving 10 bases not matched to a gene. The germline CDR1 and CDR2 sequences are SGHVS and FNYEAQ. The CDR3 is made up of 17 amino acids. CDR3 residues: CASSLWTGGGLGETQYF. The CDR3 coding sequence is TGTGCCAGCAGCTTGTGGACAGGGGGCGGTTTGGGAGAGACCCAGTACTTC. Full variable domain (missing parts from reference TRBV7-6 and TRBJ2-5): GAGVSQSPRYKVTKRGQDVALRCDPISGHVSLYWYRQALGQGPEFLTYFNYEAQQDKSGLPNDRFSAERPEGSISTLTIQRTEQRDSAMYRCASSLWTGGGLGETQYFGPGTRLLVL.

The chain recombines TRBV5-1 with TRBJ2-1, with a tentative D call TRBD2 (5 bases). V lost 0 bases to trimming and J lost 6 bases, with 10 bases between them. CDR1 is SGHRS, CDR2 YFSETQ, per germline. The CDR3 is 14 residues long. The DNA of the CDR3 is TGCGCCAGCAGCTTGGGAGGGTCGGGCAATGAGCAGTTCTTC. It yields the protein CASSLGGSGNEQFF.

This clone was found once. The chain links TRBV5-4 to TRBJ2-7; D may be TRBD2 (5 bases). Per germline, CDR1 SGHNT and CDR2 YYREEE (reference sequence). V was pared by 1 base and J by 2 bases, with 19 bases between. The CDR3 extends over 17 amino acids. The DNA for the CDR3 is TGTGCCAGCAGCTTGAGCGGCAGGACCTACCCACCCTACGAGCAGTACGTC. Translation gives CASSLSGRTYPPYEQYV.

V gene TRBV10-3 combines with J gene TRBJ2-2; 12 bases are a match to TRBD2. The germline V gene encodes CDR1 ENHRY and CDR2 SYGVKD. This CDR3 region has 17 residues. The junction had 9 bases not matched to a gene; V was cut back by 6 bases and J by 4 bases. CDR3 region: CAIRGLAGEGSTGELFF. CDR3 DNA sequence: TGTGCCATCAGGGGACTAGCGGGCGAAGGTAGCACCGGGGAGCTGTTTTTT.

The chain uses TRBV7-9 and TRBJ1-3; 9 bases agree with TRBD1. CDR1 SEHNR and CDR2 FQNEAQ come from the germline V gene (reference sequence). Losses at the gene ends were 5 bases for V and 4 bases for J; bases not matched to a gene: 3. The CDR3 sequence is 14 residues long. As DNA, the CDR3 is TGTGCCAGCAGCGTAACAGGGGGCGGAAACACCATATATTTT. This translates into CASSVTGGGNTIYF.

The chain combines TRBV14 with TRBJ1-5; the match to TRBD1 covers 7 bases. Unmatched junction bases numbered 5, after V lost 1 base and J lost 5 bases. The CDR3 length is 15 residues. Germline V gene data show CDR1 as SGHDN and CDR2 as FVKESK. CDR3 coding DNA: TGTGCCAGCAGCCAAGGAGGGGGCGAGGATCAGCCCCAGCATTTT. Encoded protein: CASSQGGGEDQPQHF. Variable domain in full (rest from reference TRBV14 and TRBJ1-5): EAGVTQFPSHSVIEKGQTVTLRCDPISGHDNLYWYRRVMGKEIKFLLHFVKESKQDESGMPNNRFLAERTGGTYSTLKVQPAELEDSGVYFCASSQGGGEDQPQHFGDGTRLSIL.